This is a list of T cell receptor beta chains from one sample in a study of cytomegalovirus exposure and HLA in healthy donors. Sequencing was performed with immunoSEQ multiplex PCR; in TCRdb, only in-frame clones are kept and a portion is missing. The profile shows 75,000 to 100,000 clones, roughly 79% of them singletons. Sequenced material: PBMCs. All receptors come from a woman aged 70-85 years in good health and CMV-seropositive. Both conserved end residues are part of each CDR3. A D gene is named only where the DNA matches it firmly. Clone size is stated in some rows and not others, as once, few, many or a class when expanded.

D: TRBD1
size: .
V: TRBV29-1
J: TRBJ2-2
DNA: TGCAGCGTTGAGACAGGGGCTAACACCGGGGAGCTGTTTTTT
CDR3: CSVETGANTGELFF

D: TRBD2
size: .
V: TRBV7-9
J: TRBJ2-7
DNA: TGTGCCAGCAGCCCCCCGGGTTTCGGGAGGACCTCCTACGAGCAGTACTTC
CDR3: CASSPPGFGRTSYEQYF

D: TRBD1
size: .
V: TRBV27
J: TRBJ1-6
DNA: TGTGCCAGCAGTCTGACCAGGACAGGGAGGACTTTTTCACCCCTCCACTTT
CDR3: CASSLTRTGRTFSPLHF

D: .
size: once
V: TRBV6-5
J: TRBJ2-7
DNA: TGTGCCAGCAGTTACTCAAGGGGAAGGGGCCTCTACGAGCAGTACTTC
CDR3: CASSYSRGRGLYEQYF

D: .
size: .
V: TRBV28
J: TRBJ2-6
DNA: TGTGCCAGCAGTTTACCCCCAGGGTCTGGGGCCAACGTCCTGACTTTC
CDR3: CASSLPPGSGANVLTF

D: .
size: .
V: TRBV28
J: TRBJ1-2
DNA: TGTGCCACTACTCAGGGTGCCTATGGCTACACCTTC
CDR3: CATTQGAYGYTF

D: TRBD2
size: .
V: TRBV9
J: TRBJ2-3
DNA: TGTGCCAGCAGCGTAGGGGACTACCCGCCTACGCAGTATTTT
CDR3: CASSVGDYPPTQYF

D: TRBD2
size: .
V: TRBV7-3
J: TRBJ2-1
DNA: TGTGCCAGCAGCGCTCCGGGACTAGCGGGACAGCAGTTCTTC
CDR3: CASSAPGLAGQQFF

D: TRBD1
size: .
V: TRBV6-5
J: TRBJ1-2
DNA: TGTGCCAGCAGACTCGGACAGGGACGCTACTATGGCTACACCTTC
CDR3: CASRLGQGRYYGYTF

D: .
size: .
V: TRBV6-5
J: TRBJ1-3
DNA: TGTGCCAGCAGCACCCTGACGGGGACTGGAAACACCATATATTTT
CDR3: CASSTLTGTGNTIYF

D: TRBD1
size: once
V: TRBV28
J: TRBJ1-5
DNA: TGTGCCAGCAGTTTGCCCGGGACAGGCAGCAATCAGCCCCAGCATTTT
CDR3: CASSLPGTGSNQPQHF

D: .
size: .
V: TRBV2
J: TRBJ1-5
DNA: TGTGCCAGCGGCCAGGATAGCAATCAGCCCCAGCATTTT
CDR3: CASGQDSNQPQHF

D: TRBD1
size: .
V: TRBV15
J: TRBJ1-5
DNA: TGTGCCACCGGGGACAGGGAGGGCAATCAGCCCCAGCATTTT
CDR3: CATGDREGNQPQHF

D: TRBD1
size: .
V: TRBV5-1
J: TRBJ2-1
DNA: TGCGCCAGCAGCTTGGTGGCAGGGGGCAATGAGCAGTTCTTC
CDR3: CASSLVAGGNEQFF

D: .
size: .
V: TRBV15
J: TRBJ2-2
DNA: TGTGCCACCAGCAGAGGAGGTTCGAACACCGGGGAGCTGTTTTTT
CDR3: CATSRGGSNTGELFF

D: TRBD2
size: .
V: TRBV11-2
J: TRBJ2-7
DNA: TGTGCCAGCAGCTCTGGACTAGCGGGAGGTTACGAGCAGTACTTC
CDR3: CASSSGLAGGYEQYF

D: .
size: .
V: TRBV18
J: TRBJ2-7
DNA: TGTGCCAGCTCACCGAGTGATCCTAGGCGGGAGCAGTACTTC
CDR3: CASSPSDPRREQYF

D: .
size: .
V: TRBV9
J: TRBJ1-2
DNA: TGTGCCAGCAGCGTAGGCCCAGGAACTTATAACTATGGCTACACCTTC
CDR3: CASSVGPGTYNYGYTF